Listed below are T cell receptor beta chains from one sample, sequenced in a study of T cell responses to AZD1222 COVID-19 vaccine. Method: immunoSEQ multiplex PCR; TCRdb's copy keeps in-frame clones and lacks some. The sample holds over 130,000 clones, around 93% seen once. The sample here was peripheral blood, taken on day 0 of AZD1222 vaccination. All receptors come from an adult in good health. Each CDR3 is given with its conserved first and last residue. Each record gives: V gene, J gene, D gene, clone size, CDR3 protein, CDR3 DNA. The D gene is left open where the match is weak. A clone size is listed for some rows: how often the clone was seen (once, few, many), or a class if it is expanded.

v_gene: TRBV5-1
j_gene: TRBJ2-2
d_gene: TRBD1
abundance: -
CDR3aa: CASSADRGPTGELFF
CDR3nt: TGCGCCAGCAGCGCCGACAGGGGGCCCACCGGGGAGCTGTTTTTT

v_gene: TRBV6-6
j_gene: TRBJ2-1
d_gene: TRBD2
abundance: -
CDR3aa: CASSPPGTSGNAAQFF
CDR3nt: TGTGCCAGCAGTCCTCCCGGGACTAGCGGGAATGCGGCGCAGTTCTTC

v_gene: TRBV2
j_gene: TRBJ1-5
d_gene: -
abundance: once
CDR3aa: CASRPAGGNQPQHF
CDR3nt: TGTGCCAGCAGGCCGGCAGGAGGGAATCAGCCCCAGCATTTT

v_gene: TRBV6-2/TRBV6-3
j_gene: TRBJ1-2
d_gene: TRBD1
abundance: once
CDR3aa: CASSITGGPPYGYTF
CDR3nt: TGTGCCAGCAGCATTACAGGGGGCCCCCCCTATGGCTACACCTTC

v_gene: TRBV12-3/TRBV12-4
j_gene: TRBJ1-2
d_gene: -
abundance: -
CDR3aa: CASSTGSGYTF
CDR3nt: TGTGCCAGCTCTACGGGAAGTGGCTACACCTTC

v_gene: TRBV5-5
j_gene: TRBJ1-2
d_gene: -
abundance: once
CDR3aa: CASSLSAYYGYTF
CDR3nt: TGTGCCAGCAGCTTGTCGGCGTACTATGGCTACACCTTC

v_gene: TRBV5-5
j_gene: TRBJ2-2
d_gene: -
abundance: -
CDR3aa: CASSNLAGELFF
CDR3nt: TGTGCCAGCAGCAATCTGGCCGGGGAGCTGTTTTTT

v_gene: TRBV6-1
j_gene: TRBJ1-3
d_gene: TRBD1
abundance: -
CDR3aa: CASSATDRGVGNTIYF
CDR3nt: TGTGCCAGCAGTGCGACGGACAGGGGGGTTGGAAACACCATATATTTT

v_gene: TRBV7-2
j_gene: TRBJ1-2
d_gene: TRBD1
abundance: -
CDR3aa: CASSLSQGRSSGYTF
CDR3nt: TGTGCCAGCAGCCTCTCACAGGGGAGATCGAGTGGCTACACCTTC

v_gene: TRBV27
j_gene: TRBJ2-1
d_gene: TRBD1
abundance: -
CDR3aa: CATSRTGVYNEQFF
CDR3nt: TGTGCCACCTCAAGGACAGGGGTTTACAATGAGCAGTTCTTC

v_gene: TRBV14
j_gene: TRBJ1-1
d_gene: -
abundance: -
CDR3aa: CASSPMGGGTEAFF
CDR3nt: TGTGCCAGCAGCCCCATGGGGGGGGGTACTGAAGCTTTCTTT

v_gene: TRBV6-2/TRBV6-3
j_gene: TRBJ1-6
d_gene: -
abundance: -
CDR3aa: CASSPNNSPLHF
CDR3nt: TGTGCCAGCAGCCCGAATAATTCACCCCTCCACTTT

v_gene: TRBV27
j_gene: TRBJ2-5
d_gene: -
abundance: -
CDR3aa: CASRLTVQETQYF
CDR3nt: TGTGCCAGCAGGCTGACAGTCCAAGAGACCCAGTACTTC

v_gene: TRBV4-1
j_gene: TRBJ1-1
d_gene: -
abundance: -
CDR3aa: CASSQVASVRDVYEAFF
CDR3nt: TGCGCCAGCAGCCAAGTGGCCTCTGTCCGGGACGTTTATGAAGCTTTCTTT

v_gene: TRBV12-3/TRBV12-4
j_gene: TRBJ2-7
d_gene: -
abundance: once
CDR3aa: CASSLGDPYEQYF
CDR3nt: TGTGCCAGCAGTTTAGGGGACCCCTACGAGCAGTACTTC

v_gene: TRBV7-2
j_gene: TRBJ2-1
d_gene: -
abundance: -
CDR3aa: CASSLLGGPNNEQFF
CDR3nt: TGTGCCAGCAGCTTATTAGGGGGGCCAAACAATGAGCAGTTCTTC

v_gene: TRBV6-4
j_gene: TRBJ1-5
d_gene: -
abundance: -
CDR3aa: CASQDSQQPQHF
CDR3nt: TGTGCCAGCCAGGATTCTCAACAGCCCCAGCATTTT

v_gene: TRBV6-5
j_gene: TRBJ2-2
d_gene: -
abundance: -
CDR3aa: CASSPQTNTGELFF
CDR3nt: TGTGCCAGCAGCCCCCAAACAAACACCGGGGAGCTGTTTTTT

v_gene: TRBV27
j_gene: TRBJ1-4
d_gene: TRBD1
abundance: -
CDR3aa: CASSQYRDRDEKLFF
CDR3nt: TGTGCCAGCAGCCAATACCGGGACAGGGACGAAAAACTGTTTTTT

v_gene: TRBV12-3/TRBV12-4
j_gene: TRBJ1-2
d_gene: -
abundance: -
CDR3aa: CASSFGYGYTF
CDR3nt: TGTGCCAGCAGTTTTGGCTATGGCTACACCTTC

v_gene: TRBV7-9
j_gene: TRBJ2-2
d_gene: -
abundance: -
CDR3aa: CASSRYEFRDGELFF
CDR3nt: TGTGCCAGCAGCCGATACGAGTTCAGGGACGGGGAGCTGTTTTTT

v_gene: TRBV19
j_gene: TRBJ1-5
d_gene: -
abundance: -
CDR3aa: CASTKKRGFGDQPQHF
CDR3nt: TGTGCCAGTACCAAAAAAAGGGGATTTGGGGATCAGCCCCAGCATTTT

v_gene: TRBV2
j_gene: TRBJ1-1
d_gene: -
abundance: -
CDR3aa: CASSVGTQVLNTEAFF
CDR3nt: TGTGCCAGCAGTGTCGGGACACAAGTTCTTAACACTGAAGCTTTCTTT

v_gene: TRBV19
j_gene: TRBJ1-2
d_gene: -
abundance: -
CDR3aa: CASSWDATRGGYTF
CDR3nt: TGTGCCAGTAGTTGGGACGCTACAAGGGGAGGCTACACCTTC

v_gene: TRBV27
j_gene: TRBJ2-3
d_gene: -
abundance: once
CDR3aa: CASSSRGSTDTQYF
CDR3nt: TGTGCCAGCAGTTCCCGGGGTAGCACAGATACGCAGTATTTT

v_gene: TRBV6-2/TRBV6-3
j_gene: TRBJ1-5
d_gene: -
abundance: -
CDR3aa: CASSWGYGKPQHF
CDR3nt: TGTGCCAGCAGTTGGGGGTATGGGAAGCCCCAGCATTTT

v_gene: TRBV7-2
j_gene: TRBJ2-5
d_gene: TRBD2
abundance: -
CDR3aa: CASTPSSGGRGETQYF
CDR3nt: TGTGCCAGCACCCCTTCTAGCGGGGGGCGGGGAGAGACCCAGTACTTC

v_gene: TRBV5-6
j_gene: TRBJ2-3
d_gene: -
abundance: -
CDR3aa: CASSLTGPGTDTQYF
CDR3nt: TGTGCCAGCAGCCTAACTGGGCCAGGCACAGATACGCAGTATTTT

v_gene: TRBV2
j_gene: TRBJ1-1
d_gene: TRBD1
abundance: -
CDR3aa: CASSGTGGLSFF
CDR3nt: TGTGCCAGCAGCGGCACAGGGGGGCTGTCTTTCTTT

v_gene: TRBV6-6
j_gene: TRBJ2-7
d_gene: -
abundance: -
CDR3aa: CASSKTEDYEQYF
CDR3nt: TGTGCCAGCAGTAAGACAGAAGACTACGAGCAGTACTTC

v_gene: TRBV5-4
j_gene: TRBJ2-7
d_gene: TRBD2
abundance: -
CDR3aa: CASSFGLAGGSYEQYF
CDR3nt: TGTGCCAGCAGCTTCGGACTAGCGGGGGGTAGCTACGAGCAGTACTTC

v_gene: TRBV6-5
j_gene: TRBJ2-7
d_gene: -
abundance: once
CDR3aa: CASSYSAEAYEQYF
CDR3nt: TGTGCCAGCAGTTACTCGGCGGAAGCCTACGAGCAGTACTTC

v_gene: TRBV7-2
j_gene: TRBJ2-5
d_gene: TRBD2
abundance: -
CDR3aa: CASSYLAGGPGETQYF
CDR3nt: TGTGCCAGCAGCTACCTAGCGGGAGGGCCGGGAGAGACCCAGTACTTC

v_gene: TRBV19
j_gene: TRBJ2-3
d_gene: -
abundance: once
CDR3aa: CASSYPGGSTDTQYF
CDR3nt: TGTGCCAGTAGTTACCCGGGGGGCTCGACAGATACGCAGTATTTT

v_gene: TRBV4-3
j_gene: TRBJ1-3
d_gene: -
abundance: -
CDR3aa: CASSLFDGNTIYF
CDR3nt: TGCGCCAGCAGCCTATTCGATGGAAACACCATATATTTT

v_gene: TRBV6-2/TRBV6-3
j_gene: TRBJ2-3
d_gene: -
abundance: once
CDR3aa: CASSYSELSTDTQYF
CDR3nt: TGTGCCAGCAGTTATTCTGAATTATCCACAGATACGCAGTATTTT